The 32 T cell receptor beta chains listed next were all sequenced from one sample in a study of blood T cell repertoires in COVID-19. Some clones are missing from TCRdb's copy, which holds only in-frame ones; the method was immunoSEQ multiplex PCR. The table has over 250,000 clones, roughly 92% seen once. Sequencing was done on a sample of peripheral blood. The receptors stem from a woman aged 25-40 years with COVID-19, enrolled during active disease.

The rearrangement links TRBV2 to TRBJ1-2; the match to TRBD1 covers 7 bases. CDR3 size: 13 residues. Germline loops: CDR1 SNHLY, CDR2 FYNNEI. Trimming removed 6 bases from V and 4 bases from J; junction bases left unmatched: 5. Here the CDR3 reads CASRGTVLYGYTF. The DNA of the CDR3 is TGTGCCAGCAGAGGGACAGTCCTCTATGGCTACACCTTC.

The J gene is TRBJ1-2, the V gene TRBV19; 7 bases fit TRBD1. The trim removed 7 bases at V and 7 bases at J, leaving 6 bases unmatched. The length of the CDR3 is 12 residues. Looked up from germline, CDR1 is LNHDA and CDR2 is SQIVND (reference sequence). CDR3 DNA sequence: TGTGCCAGTACCCGACAGGGATTTGGCTACACCTTC. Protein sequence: CASTRQGFGYTF.

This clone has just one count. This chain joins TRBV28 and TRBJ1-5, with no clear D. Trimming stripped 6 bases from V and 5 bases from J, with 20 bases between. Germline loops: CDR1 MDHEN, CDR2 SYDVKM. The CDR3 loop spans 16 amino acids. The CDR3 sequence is CASSRPIAAIDQPQHF. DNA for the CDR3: TGTGCCAGCAGCCGTCCGATTGCGGCCATTGATCAGCCCCAGCATTTT.

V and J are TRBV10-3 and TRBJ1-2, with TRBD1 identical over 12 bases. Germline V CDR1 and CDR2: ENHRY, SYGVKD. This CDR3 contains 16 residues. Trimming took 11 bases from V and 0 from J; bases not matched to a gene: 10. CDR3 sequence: CALSGGTGGSNYGYTF. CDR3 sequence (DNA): TGTGCCCTATCAGGCGGGACAGGGGGCTCTAACTATGGCTACACCTTC.

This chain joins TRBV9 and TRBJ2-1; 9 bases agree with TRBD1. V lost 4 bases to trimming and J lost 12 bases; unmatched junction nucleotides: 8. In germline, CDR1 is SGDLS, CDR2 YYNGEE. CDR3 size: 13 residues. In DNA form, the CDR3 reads TGTGCCAGCAGCTTACGGGACAGGGACGGGCAGTTCTTC. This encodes CASSLRDRDGQFF.

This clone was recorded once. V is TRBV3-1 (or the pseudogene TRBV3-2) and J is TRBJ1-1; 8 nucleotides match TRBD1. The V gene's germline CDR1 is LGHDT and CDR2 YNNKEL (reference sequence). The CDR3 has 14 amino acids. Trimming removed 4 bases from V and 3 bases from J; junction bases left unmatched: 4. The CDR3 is CASSPGQADTEAFF. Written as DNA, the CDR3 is TGTGCCAGCAGCCCGGGACAGGCCGACACTGAAGCTTTCTTT.

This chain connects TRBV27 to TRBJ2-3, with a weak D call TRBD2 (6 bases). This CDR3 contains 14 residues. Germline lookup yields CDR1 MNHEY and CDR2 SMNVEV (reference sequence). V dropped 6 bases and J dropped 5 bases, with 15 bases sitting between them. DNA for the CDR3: TGTGCCAGCAGGGTGGAGCGGGCGGGAGATACGCAGTATTTT. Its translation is CASRVERAGDTQYF.

CDR3 nucleotide sequence: TGTGCCAGCAGTGATCCGACCAGCGCGAGCACAGATACGCAGTATTTT. Protein product: CASSDPTSASTDTQYF. The V and J genes are TRBV25-1 and TRBJ2-3; no definite D call. The CDR3 covers 16 residues. V was clipped by 3 bases and J by 0 bases, with 13 bases between them. Per the germline V gene, CDR1 is MGHDK and CDR2 is SYGVNS.

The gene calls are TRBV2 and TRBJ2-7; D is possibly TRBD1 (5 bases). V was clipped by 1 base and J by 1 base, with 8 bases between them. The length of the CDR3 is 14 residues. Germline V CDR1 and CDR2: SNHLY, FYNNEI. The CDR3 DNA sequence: TGTGCCAGCAGTGAAGACAGGAATTCCTACGAGCAGTACTTC. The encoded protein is CASSEDRNSYEQYF.

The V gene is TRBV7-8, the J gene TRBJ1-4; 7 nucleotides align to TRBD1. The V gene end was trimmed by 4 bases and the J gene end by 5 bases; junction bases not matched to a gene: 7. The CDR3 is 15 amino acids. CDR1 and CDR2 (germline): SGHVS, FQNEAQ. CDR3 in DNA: TGTGCCAGCAGCTCCCTCAGGGGGATAAATGAAAAACTGTTTTTT. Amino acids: CASSSLRGINEKLFF.

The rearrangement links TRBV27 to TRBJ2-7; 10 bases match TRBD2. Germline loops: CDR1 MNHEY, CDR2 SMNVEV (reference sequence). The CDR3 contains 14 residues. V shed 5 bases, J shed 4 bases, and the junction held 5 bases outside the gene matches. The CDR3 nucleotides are TGTGCCAGCAGTAGCGCTAGCGGGAGATACGAGCAGTACTTC. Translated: CASSSASGRYEQYF.

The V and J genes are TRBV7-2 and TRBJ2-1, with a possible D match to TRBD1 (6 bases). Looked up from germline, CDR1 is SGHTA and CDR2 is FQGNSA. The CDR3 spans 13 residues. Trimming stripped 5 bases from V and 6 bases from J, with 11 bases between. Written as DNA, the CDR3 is TGTGCCAGCAGCCCCAGGGGATCCAATGAGCAGTTCTTC. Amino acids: CASSPRGSNEQFF. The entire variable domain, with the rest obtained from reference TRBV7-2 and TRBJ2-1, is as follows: GAGVSQSPSNKVTEKGKDVELRCDPISGHTALYWYRQSLGQGLEFLIYFQGNSAPDKSGLPSDRFSAERTGGSVSTLTIQRTQQEDSAVYLCASSPRGSNEQFFGPGTRLTVL.

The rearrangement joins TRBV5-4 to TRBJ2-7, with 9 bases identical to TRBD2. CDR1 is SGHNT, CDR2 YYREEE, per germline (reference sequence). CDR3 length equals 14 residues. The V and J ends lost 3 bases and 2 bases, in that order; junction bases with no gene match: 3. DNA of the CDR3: TGTGCCAGCAGCTGGGCGGGGGGGCCCTACGAGCAGTACTTC. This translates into CASSWAGGPYEQYF.

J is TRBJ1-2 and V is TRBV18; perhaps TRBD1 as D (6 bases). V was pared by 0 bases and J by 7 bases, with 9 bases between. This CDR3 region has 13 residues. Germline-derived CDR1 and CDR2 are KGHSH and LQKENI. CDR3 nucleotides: TGTGCCAGCTCACCACCGGGGGGGGCTGGCTACACCTTC. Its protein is CASSPPGGAGYTF. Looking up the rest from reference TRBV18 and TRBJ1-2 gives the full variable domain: NAGVMQNPRHLVRRRGQEARLRCSPMKGHSHVYWYRQLPEEGLKFMVYLQKENIIDESGMPKERFSAEFPKEGPSILRIQQVVRGDSAAYFCASSPPGGAGYTFGSGTRLTVV.

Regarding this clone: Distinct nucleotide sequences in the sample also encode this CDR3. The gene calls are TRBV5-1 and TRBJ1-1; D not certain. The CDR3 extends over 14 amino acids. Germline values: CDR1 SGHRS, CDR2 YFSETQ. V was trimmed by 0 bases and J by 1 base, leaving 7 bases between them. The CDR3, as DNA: TGCGCCAGCAGCTTGGCGGCAGGGAACACTGAAGCTTTCTTT. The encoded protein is CASSLAAGNTEAFF.

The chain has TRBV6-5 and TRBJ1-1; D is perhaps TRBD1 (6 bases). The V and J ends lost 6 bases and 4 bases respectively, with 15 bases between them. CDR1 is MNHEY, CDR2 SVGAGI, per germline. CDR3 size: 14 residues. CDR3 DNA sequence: TGTGCCAGCAGGACTGGAGGACAGTCCACTGAAGCTTTCTTT. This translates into CASRTGGQSTEAFF.

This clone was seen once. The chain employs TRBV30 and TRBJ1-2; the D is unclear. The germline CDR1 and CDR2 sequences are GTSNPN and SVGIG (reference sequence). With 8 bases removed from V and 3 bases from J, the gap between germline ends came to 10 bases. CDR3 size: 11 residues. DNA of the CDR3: TGTGCCGGCGGGCCAGACTATGGCTACACCTTC. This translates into CAGGPDYGYTF.

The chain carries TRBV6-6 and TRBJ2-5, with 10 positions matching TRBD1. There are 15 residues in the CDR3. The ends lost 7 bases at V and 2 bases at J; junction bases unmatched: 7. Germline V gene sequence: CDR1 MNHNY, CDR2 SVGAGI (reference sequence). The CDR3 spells CASMLRTGGQETQYF. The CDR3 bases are TGTGCCAGCATGCTTCGGACAGGGGGGCAAGAGACCCAGTACTTC.

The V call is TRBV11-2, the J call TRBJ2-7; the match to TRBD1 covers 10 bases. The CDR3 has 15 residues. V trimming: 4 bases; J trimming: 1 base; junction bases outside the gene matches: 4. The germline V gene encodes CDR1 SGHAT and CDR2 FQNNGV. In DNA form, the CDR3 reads TGTGCCAGCAGCTCTGGACAGGGGGTGTCCTACGAGCAGTACTTC. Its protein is CASSSGQGVSYEQYF.

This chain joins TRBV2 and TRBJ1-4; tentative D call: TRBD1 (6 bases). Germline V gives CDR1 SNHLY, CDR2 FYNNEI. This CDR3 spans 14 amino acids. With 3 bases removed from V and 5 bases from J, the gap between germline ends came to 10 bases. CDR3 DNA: TGTGCCAGCAGTGAGGGACACTACAATGAAAAACTGTTTTTT. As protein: CASSEGHYNEKLFF.

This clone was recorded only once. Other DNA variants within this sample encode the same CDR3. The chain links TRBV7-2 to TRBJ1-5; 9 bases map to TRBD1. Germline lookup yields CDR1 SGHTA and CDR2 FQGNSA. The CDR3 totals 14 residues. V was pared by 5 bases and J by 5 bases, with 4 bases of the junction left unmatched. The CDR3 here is CASSPGQGYQPQHF. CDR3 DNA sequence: TGTGCCAGCAGCCCGGGACAGGGATATCAGCCCCAGCATTTT.

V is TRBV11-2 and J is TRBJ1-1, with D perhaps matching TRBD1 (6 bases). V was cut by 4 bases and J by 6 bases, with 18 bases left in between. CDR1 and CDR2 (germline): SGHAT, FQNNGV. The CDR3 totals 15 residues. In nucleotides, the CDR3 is TGTGCCAGCAGCTCCCACCCCCAGGGGACCCCTGAAGCTTTCTTT. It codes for CASSSHPQGTPEAFF.

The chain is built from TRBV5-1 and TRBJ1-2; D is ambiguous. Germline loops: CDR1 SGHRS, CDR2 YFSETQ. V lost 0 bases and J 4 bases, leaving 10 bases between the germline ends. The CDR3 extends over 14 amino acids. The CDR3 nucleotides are TGCGCCAGCAGCTTGGACAGCATTTCCTATGGCTACACCTTC. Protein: CASSLDSISYGYTF.

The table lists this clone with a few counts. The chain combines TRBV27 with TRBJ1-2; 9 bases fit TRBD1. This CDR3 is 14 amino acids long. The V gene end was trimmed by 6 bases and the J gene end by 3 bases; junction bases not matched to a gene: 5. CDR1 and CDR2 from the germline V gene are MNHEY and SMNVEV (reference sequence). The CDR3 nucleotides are TGTGCCAGCAGCATGGGGACAGGGTACTATGGCTACACCTTC. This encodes CASSMGTGYYGYTF.

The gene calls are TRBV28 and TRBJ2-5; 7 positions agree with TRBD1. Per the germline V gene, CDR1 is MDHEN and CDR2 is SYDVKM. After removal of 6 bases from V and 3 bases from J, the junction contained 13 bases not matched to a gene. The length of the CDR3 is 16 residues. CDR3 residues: CASSSPGTAEEETQYF. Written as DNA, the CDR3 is TGTGCCAGCAGCTCCCCCGGGACAGCTGAAGAAGAGACCCAGTACTTC.

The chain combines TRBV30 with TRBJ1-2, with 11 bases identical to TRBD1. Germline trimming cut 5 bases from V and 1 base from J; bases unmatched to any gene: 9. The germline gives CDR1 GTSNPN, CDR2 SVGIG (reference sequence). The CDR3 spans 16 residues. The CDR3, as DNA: TGTGCCTGGGAGATTGGGACAGGGGGTATTAACTATGGCTACACCTTC. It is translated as CAWEIGTGGINYGYTF.

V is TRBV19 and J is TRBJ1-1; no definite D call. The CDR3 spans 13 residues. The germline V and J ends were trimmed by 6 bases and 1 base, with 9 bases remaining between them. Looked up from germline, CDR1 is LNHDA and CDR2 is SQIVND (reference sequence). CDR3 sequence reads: CASRRPANTEAFF. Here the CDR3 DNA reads TGTGCCAGTAGGCGTCCCGCGAACACTGAAGCTTTCTTT. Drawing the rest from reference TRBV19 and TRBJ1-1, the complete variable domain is DGGITQSPKYLFRKEGQNVTLSCEQNLNHDAMYWYRQDPGQGLRLIYYSQIVNDFQKGDIAEGYSVSREKKESFPLTVTSAQKNPTAFYLCASRRPANTEAFFGQGTRLTVV.

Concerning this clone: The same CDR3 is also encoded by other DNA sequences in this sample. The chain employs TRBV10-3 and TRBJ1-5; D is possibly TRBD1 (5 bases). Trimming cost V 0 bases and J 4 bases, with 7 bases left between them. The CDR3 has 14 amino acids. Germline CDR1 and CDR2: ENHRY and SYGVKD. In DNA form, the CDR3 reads TGTGCCATCAGTGAGTCCGGGGGGAATCAGCCCCAGCATTTT. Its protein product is CAISESGGNQPQHF.

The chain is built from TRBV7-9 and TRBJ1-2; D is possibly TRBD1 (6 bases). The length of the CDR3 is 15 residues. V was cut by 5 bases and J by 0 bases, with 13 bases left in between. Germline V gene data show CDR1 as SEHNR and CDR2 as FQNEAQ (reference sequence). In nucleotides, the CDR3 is TGTGCCAGCAGCCACGGACAGAAACCTAACTATGGCTACACCTTC. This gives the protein CASSHGQKPNYGYTF.

The CDR3 DNA sequence: TGCGCCAGCAGCTCAGGACAGGGATCGGTGGGGGAGCAGTACTTC. As protein: CASSSGQGSVGEQYF. This chain links TRBV5-1 with TRBJ2-7; 8 positions match TRBD1. V gave up 3 bases and J gave up 7 bases; unmatched junction bases: 12. The CDR3 has 15 amino acids. Germline assignment: CDR1 SGHRS and CDR2 YFSETQ.

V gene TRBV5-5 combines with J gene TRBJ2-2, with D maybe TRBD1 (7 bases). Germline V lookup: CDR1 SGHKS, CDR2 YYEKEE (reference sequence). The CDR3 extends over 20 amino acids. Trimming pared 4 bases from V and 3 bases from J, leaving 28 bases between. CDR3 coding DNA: TGTGCCAGCAGCCCGCTAGACAGCGGGTGGGGGACAGCTGACACCGGGGAGCTGTTTTTT. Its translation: CASSPLDSGWGTADTGELFF.

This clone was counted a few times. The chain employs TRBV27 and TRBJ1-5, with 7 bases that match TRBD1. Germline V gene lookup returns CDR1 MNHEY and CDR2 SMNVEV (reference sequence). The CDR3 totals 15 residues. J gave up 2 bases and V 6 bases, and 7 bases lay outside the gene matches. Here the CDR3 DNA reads TGTGCCAGCAGGCAGGGGGGCATGGGCAATCAGCCCCAGCATTTT. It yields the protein CASRQGGMGNQPQHF.